This T cell receptor beta chain emerged from a study of Graves' ophthalmopathy and Graves' hyperthyroidism (dated by TCRdb to 2016 to 2019). Turning to the overall study: Peripheral blood samples were taken at the time of initial diagnosis, before any treatment was given. In over five hyperthyroidism patients, the T-cell repertoires found in thyroid tissue were compared with those found in blood. Once sampling was done, hyperthyroidism patients were given methimazole at a starting dose of 30 mg daily, while ophthalmopathy patients were given high-dose intravenous methylprednisolone. The independent validation cohort included 18 to 20 hyperthyroidism patients plus 17 patients who later progressed from hyperthyroidism to ophthalmopathy. In total, around 130 blood samples were TCR-sequenced: approximately 40 ophthalmopathy, roughly 77 hyperthyroidism and some 17 hyperthyroidism-to-ophthalmopathy patients. To explore V-J signatures that separate ophthalmopathy from hyperthyroidism, a discovery set of more than 95 patients was enrolled, consisting of 40 to 45 with ophthalmopathy and around 60 with stable hyperthyroidism. TCR beta repertoire signatures were used to distinguish Graves' ophthalmopathy from Graves' hyperthyroidism and to predict progression to ophthalmopathy. The research as a whole found: In cross-validation, the 13-signature model distinguished ophthalmopathy from stable hyperthyroidism with approximately 90% sensitivity and 81.08% specificity, while in the test set the corresponding values were about 80% and 75%. In validation, the model predicted ophthalmopathy progression with 55% to 71% sensitivity and about 73% specificity; eleven to twelve predicted patients were CT-confirmed with GO in a median of approximately 6.5 months. No statistical method was used to set the sample size in advance, and the investigators knew which group each participant was assigned to. Most expanded thyroid clonotypes with frequency above 0.001 were also detected in blood, suggesting blood repertoires may reflect the thyroid immune response.

For repertoire sequencing, the TCR beta CDR3 regions were amplified from RNA transcripts. HTBI primers and the Qiagen OneStep RT-PCR kit were used in a first-round RT-PCR, which was followed by a second-round multiplex PCR, size selection and purification. Sequencing of the libraries was carried out on an Illumina HiSeq2000 in paired-end mode with 100 bp reads. Per the authors' processing: Reads were processed with SOAPnuke, discarding reads with adapters, uncalled bases, mean Phred below 15, or no exact constant-primer or identifier match. High-quality paired reads were merged with COPE v1.2.5. Clonotypes were defined as unique nucleotide sequences and were aligned to IMGT TRB V, D and J references using MiTCR v1.1. Only V-J combinations with frequency above 0.0001 were analysed, covering 99% to 99.2% of repertoires. A TCR clonal expansion and chaos score per V-J combination was defined as the ratio of F50 clonal expansion to chaos observed in the TCRdist matrix. Welch's t-statistics and random forest were used to reduce the features to about a dozen V-J combinations, which were then used as input to a naive Bayes classifier. The similarity between thyroid and blood repertoires was quantified using the Morisita-Horn index. The public reads were quality trimmed at Q25 with fastp and then assembled into clones with MiXCR by TCRdb, keeping productive beta chains. Every entry covers one CDR3 protein and lists the most common genes and DNA from its rows. For this entry, the V and J calls and clone size follow TCRdb and not the study's own pipeline. This sample has about 640,000 distinct CDR3 sequences in its table, and just over 40% of those were observed once. The biggest ten clones account for over 2.5% of the sample.

The CDR3 goes from the cysteine to the phenylalanine over 14 residues. Only CDR3 DNA is held: 42 bases, read in frame from base 1. The germline V gene (reference sequence) sets CDR1 to SEHNR and CDR2 to FQNEAQ. Patients with ophthalmopathy had moderately to severely active disease, with a Clinical Activity Score of 3 or more, a NOSPECS grade of 4 or more, and a disease duration of less than 3 months. Patients with other autoimmune diseases, uncontrolled infections, pregnancy or lactation were excluded from the study. Clinical symptoms, serum thyroxine, TRAb, thyroid ultrasound and orbital computed tomography were used for diagnosis. PBMCs were isolated from 10 ml of fresh peripheral blood by Ficoll-Paque density gradient centrifugation. Trizol reagent was used to extract the total RNA, and its quality was then checked on an Agilent 2100 Bioanalyzer. Concerning this clonotype itself: Its antigen is currently not known. This clone may be a read error of a much larger clone one base away.

The chain is assembled from TRBV7-9 and TRBJ1-6; the D gene is not confidently resolved. The TCR originated in an adult man with Graves' ophthalmopathy. Input material: peripheral blood. The sequenced DNA is TGTGCCAGCACCGCGCAAGGGTTGGGTTCACCCCCCCACTTT. This encodes CASTAQGLGSPPHF.